This TCR beta chain was obtained from a study of cytomegalovirus exposure and HLA in healthy donors. 13 Jbeta primers and 60 Vbeta primers were used for the PCR. Here immunoSEQ multiplex PCR was the method, and the copy in TCRdb shows in-frame clones only, minus some. Of some 150,000 clones listed, 70% are singletons. This CDR3 has 15 amino acids. Trimming removed 2 bases from V and 6 bases from J, with 13 bases in between. The V gene's germline CDR1 is SGHNT and CDR2 YENEEA. Sequencing was performed on PBMCs. The chain carries TRBV11-3 and TRBJ2-2; D is undetermined. The receptor comes from a woman younger than 45 in good health and CMV-seronegative. CDR3 DNA: TGTGCCAGCAGCTTACAATTCCTAGGTGCCGGGGAGCTGTTTTTT. Protein sequence: CASSLQFLGAGELFF.